These 23 T cell receptor beta chains were sequenced from one sample in a study of identifying expanded T cells in peripheral blood (dated by TCRdb to between 2018 and 2021). Receptors were amplified or captured by the immunoSEQ multiplex PCR assay. The source is immuneACCESS, and TCRdb retained only in-frame sequences with V and J called. Part of the clones is not carried over; for the studies checked, unresolved V genes explain less than half of this, and the remainder is unexplained. Within this sample are tens of thousands of clones, with roughly 88% of them counted one time only. Under 6% of the sample belongs to the ten largest clones. The specimen was blood. Receptors were obtained from a person aged 18 to 75 in good health.

The J gene is TRBJ2-5, the V gene TRBV5-5; possibly TRBD2 for D (5 bases). This CDR3 comprises 14 residues. CDR1 and CDR2 (germline): SGHKS, YYEKEE (reference sequence). V was shortened by 7 bases and J by 5 bases, with 18 bases between the two germline ends. The CDR3 here is CASETRGRGETQYF. As DNA, the CDR3 is TGTGCCAGCGAAACGCGTGGGAGAGGGGAGACCCAGTACTTC.

The V call is TRBV30, the J call TRBJ1-1, with D uncertain. The CDR3 consists of 14 residues. V was trimmed by 1 base and J by 1 base, leaving 10 bases between them. Germline assignment: CDR1 GTSNPN and CDR2 SVGIG (reference sequence). The CDR3 coding sequence is TGTGCCTGGAGTGCTGCCGGCGGGAACACTGAAGCTTTCTTT. This codes for CAWSAAGGNTEAFF. Based on the CDR3 plus reference TRBV30 and TRBJ1-1, the full variable domain is SQTIHQWPATLVQPVGSPLSLECTVEGTSNPNLYWYRQAAGRGLQLLFYSVGIGQISSEVPQNLSASRPQDRQFILSSKKLLLSDSGFYLCAWSAAGGNTEAFFGQGTRLTVV.

Judged by abundance, this clone is medium-sized. This rearrangement joins TRBV13 to TRBJ2-1; the D is unclear. V lost 7 bases to trimming and J lost 3 bases, with 19 bases between them. There are 16 residues in the CDR3. Germline V lookup: CDR1 PRHDT, CDR2 FYEKMQ (reference sequence). The CDR3 DNA is TGTGCCAGCACCCCCTCGTGGGGTAGCCGCTACAATGAGCAGTTCTTC. It codes for CASTPSWGSRYNEQFF.

The genes are TRBV25-1 and TRBJ1-1, with D hard to call. There are 12 residues in the CDR3. Trimming cost V 4 bases and J 5 bases, with 8 bases left between them. Germline V lookup: CDR1 MGHDK, CDR2 SYGVNS. The CDR3 DNA follows: TGTGCCAGCAGTGCGGGTGTGACTGAAGCTTTCTTT. Translating it yields CASSAGVTEAFF.

V is TRBV5-1 and J is TRBJ2-3; the D gene is possibly TRBD2 (5 bases). Germline-derived CDR1 and CDR2 are SGHRS and YFSETQ. The CDR3 loop spans 16 amino acids. Trimming removed 0 bases at V and 0 bases at J, with 11 bases between. The CDR3 sequence is CASSLDSGPSTDTQYF. The CDR3 bases are TGCGCCAGCAGCTTGGACAGCGGACCTAGCACAGATACGCAGTATTTT.

This chain joins TRBV5-1 and TRBJ2-5, with 8 bases matching TRBD2. This CDR3 comprises 16 residues. Per germline, CDR1 SGHRS and CDR2 YFSETQ. V was clipped by 4 bases and J by 6 bases; unmatched bases: 14. CDR3 bases: TGCGCCAGCAGCCCAACTAGCGGAGGAGGGCAGCAGACCCAGTACTTC. Amino acid sequence: CASSPTSGGGQQTQYF.

This sequence joins TRBV2 and TRBJ2-7; D gene unclear. Germline V gene data show CDR1 as SNHLY and CDR2 as FYNNEI. CDR3 length equals 15 residues. Trimming shortened V by 0 bases and J by 3 bases, and 12 bases separated the two germline ends. CDR3 nucleotide sequence: TGTGCCAGCAGTGAAGCGCCCGGGTACGGCTACGAGCAGTACTTC. Amino acids: CASSEAPGYGYEQYF.

CDR3 bases: TGTGCCAGCTCACCGGGGTCAGGATTCAATGGCTACACCTTC. It codes for CASSPGSGFNGYTF. The chain has TRBV18 and TRBJ1-2, with D unclear. Trimming shortened V by 3 bases and J by 6 bases, and 14 bases separated the two germline ends. There are 14 residues in the CDR3. In germline, CDR1 is KGHSH, CDR2 LQKENI. The whole variable domain, filled in from reference TRBV18 and TRBJ1-2, reads NAGVMQNPRHLVRRRGQEARLRCSPMKGHSHVYWYRQLPEEGLKFMVYLQKENIIDESGMPKERFSAEFPKEGPSILRIQQVVRGDSAAYFCASSPGSGFNGYTFGSGTRLTVV.

This rearrangement joins TRBV25-1 to TRBJ2-5, with D perhaps assigned TRBD1 or TRBD2 (5 bases each). The CDR3 has 14 amino acids. V was pared by 7 bases and J by 5 bases, with 17 bases between. Looked up from germline, CDR1 is MGHDK and CDR2 is SYGVNS. The CDR3, as DNA: TGTGCCAGCACCCGCGGAGAGGGGCGCGAGACCCAGTACTTC. Translating it yields CASTRGEGRETQYF.

This chain links TRBV5-4 with TRBJ2-7, with D perhaps matching TRBD1 or TRBD2 (5 bases each). Looked up from germline, CDR1 is SGHNT and CDR2 is YYREEE (reference sequence). The CDR3 runs 15 residues. Trimming removed 2 bases from V and 2 bases from J, with 14 bases in between. The CDR3 DNA follows: TGTGCCAGCAGCTTAACCGGGACGGCAACCTACGAGCAGTACTTC. Protein product: CASSLTGTATYEQYF.

This sequence joins TRBV5-4 and TRBJ2-7; 10 bases are shared with TRBD1. Looked up from germline, CDR1 is SGHNT and CDR2 is YYREEE (reference sequence). The CDR3 is made up of 15 amino acids. V shed 2 bases, J shed 7 bases, and the junction held 9 bases outside the gene matches. This CDR3 reads CASSLTGQGLWEQYF. In DNA form, the CDR3 reads TGTGCCAGCAGCTTAACGGGACAGGGGCTTTGGGAGCAGTACTTC.

This chain uses TRBV19 with TRBJ2-5; perhaps D is TRBD1 or TRBD2 (5 bases each). Trimming left V 8 bases short and J 5 bases short, with 15 bases between. CDR1 LNHDA and CDR2 SQIVND come from the germline V gene (reference sequence). The CDR3 covers 13 residues. CDR3: CASSGTKGETQYF. CDR3 coding DNA: TGTGCCAGTTCAGGGACGAAAGGGGAGACCCAGTACTTC. The full variable domain, rest sourced from reference TRBV19 and TRBJ2-5, is DGGITQSPKYLFRKEGQNVTLSCEQNLNHDAMYWYRQDPGQGLRLIYYSQIVNDFQKGDIAEGYSVSREKKESFPLTVTSAQKNPTAFYLCASSGTKGETQYFGPGTRLLVL.

The chain combines TRBV13 with TRBJ1-1; TRBD1 is a possible D gene (5 bases). The CDR3 spans 14 residues. The V end was cut by 5 bases, the J end by 0 bases, with 10 bases between. Germline V gene lookup returns CDR1 PRHDT and CDR2 FYEKMQ (reference sequence). CDR3 DNA sequence: TGTGCCAGCAGCGCTTGGGGACTGAACACTGAAGCTTTCTTT. Its translation is CASSAWGLNTEAFF.

The chain links TRBV19 to TRBJ1-6; 9 nucleotides line up with TRBD1. The CDR3 consists of 14 residues. Germline V lookup: CDR1 LNHDA, CDR2 SQIVND (reference sequence). The V segment lost 4 bases and the J segment 10 bases; nucleotides outside the gene matches: 5. CDR3 residues: CASSSTGGPSPLHF. The DNA for the CDR3 is TGTGCCAGTAGTAGCACAGGGGGCCCATCACCCCTCCACTTT.

This clone showed up just a few times. The gene calls are TRBV27 and TRBJ2-7; D unclear. Per the germline V gene, CDR1 is MNHEY and CDR2 is SMNVEV (reference sequence). This CDR3 has 13 amino acids. V was shortened by 3 bases and J by 0 bases, with 6 bases between the two germline ends. The CDR3 spells CASSFRNSYEQYF. The CDR3 DNA is TGTGCCAGCAGTTTTCGTAACTCCTACGAGCAGTACTTC.

This chain uses TRBV5-1 with TRBJ1-1; D remains unclear. Trimming shortened V by 6 bases and J by 2 bases, and 11 bases separated the two germline ends. This CDR3 region has 13 residues. Per germline, CDR1 SGHRS and CDR2 YFSETQ. CDR3 in amino acids: CASTDVINTEAFF. CDR3 DNA sequence: TGCGCCAGCACGGATGTAATCAACACTGAAGCTTTCTTT.

The chain recombines TRBV12-2 with TRBJ1-2. TRBV12-2 is an annotated pseudogene. The CDR3 runs 14 residues. CDR3 sequence (DNA): TGTGCAAGTCGCCCTCCGGGGAGGGTTGCTGGCTACACCTTC. Its translation is CASRPPGRVAGYTF.

The chain uses TRBV13 and TRBJ2-7, with D tentatively TRBD1 (6 bases). The CDR3 totals 13 residues. Looked up from germline, CDR1 is PRHDT and CDR2 is FYEKMQ (reference sequence). V was pared by 3 bases and J by 1 base, with 7 bases between. CDR3 DNA: TGTGCCAGCAGCTTGGGACAATCCTACGAGCAGTACTTC. Translating it yields CASSLGQSYEQYF.

The V call is TRBV5-1, the J call TRBJ1-1; D not certain. Germline V gives CDR1 SGHRS, CDR2 YFSETQ. CDR3 size: 13 residues. V dropped 8 bases and J dropped 0 bases, with 11 bases sitting between them. In DNA form, the CDR3 reads TGCGCCAGTGCGGACTCCATGAACACTGAAGCTTTCTTT. Protein: CASADSMNTEAFF.

This clone has a handful of counts. The gene calls are TRBV30 and TRBJ1-5; TRBD1 matches 9 bases. J lost 1 base, V lost 0 bases, and 1 base had no gene match. The CDR3 loop spans 15 amino acids. Germline V gene sequence: CDR1 GTSNPN, CDR2 SVGIG (reference sequence). The CDR3 region is CAWSVGQGSNQPQHF. CDR3 nucleotide sequence: TGTGCCTGGAGTGTCGGACAGGGGAGCAATCAGCCCCAGCATTTT.

The chain combines TRBV15 with TRBJ2-5; D possibly corresponds to TRBD1 (6 bases). The CDR3 is 13 residues long. The V gene's germline CDR1 is LNHNV and CDR2 YYDKDF (reference sequence). The V gene lost 5 bases and the J gene lost 4 bases, with 11 bases spanning the gap. The CDR3 DNA follows: TGTGCCACCAGCCCTACAGGGAGAGAGACCCAGTACTTC. It translates to CATSPTGRETQYF.

This chain uses TRBV9 with TRBJ2-2, with TRBD1 matching 7 bases. Losses at the gene ends were 3 bases for V and 2 bases for J; bases not matched to a gene: 7. The CDR3 covers 16 residues. CDR1 is SGDLS and CDR2 is YYNGEE in the germline V gene. This CDR3 is CASSARQGRNTGELFF. Written as DNA, the CDR3 is TGTGCCAGCAGCGCTCGACAGGGAAGAAACACCGGGGAGCTGTTTTTT.

This chain links TRBV9 with TRBJ2-1, with D hard to call. V shed 4 bases and J shed 0 bases, with 11 bases lying between them. The CDR3 has 15 amino acids. In germline, CDR1 is SGDLS, CDR2 YYNGEE. CDR3 DNA: TGTGCCAGCAGCCTCGACGGGTACTCCTACAATGAGCAGTTCTTC. Translation: CASSLDGYSYNEQFF.